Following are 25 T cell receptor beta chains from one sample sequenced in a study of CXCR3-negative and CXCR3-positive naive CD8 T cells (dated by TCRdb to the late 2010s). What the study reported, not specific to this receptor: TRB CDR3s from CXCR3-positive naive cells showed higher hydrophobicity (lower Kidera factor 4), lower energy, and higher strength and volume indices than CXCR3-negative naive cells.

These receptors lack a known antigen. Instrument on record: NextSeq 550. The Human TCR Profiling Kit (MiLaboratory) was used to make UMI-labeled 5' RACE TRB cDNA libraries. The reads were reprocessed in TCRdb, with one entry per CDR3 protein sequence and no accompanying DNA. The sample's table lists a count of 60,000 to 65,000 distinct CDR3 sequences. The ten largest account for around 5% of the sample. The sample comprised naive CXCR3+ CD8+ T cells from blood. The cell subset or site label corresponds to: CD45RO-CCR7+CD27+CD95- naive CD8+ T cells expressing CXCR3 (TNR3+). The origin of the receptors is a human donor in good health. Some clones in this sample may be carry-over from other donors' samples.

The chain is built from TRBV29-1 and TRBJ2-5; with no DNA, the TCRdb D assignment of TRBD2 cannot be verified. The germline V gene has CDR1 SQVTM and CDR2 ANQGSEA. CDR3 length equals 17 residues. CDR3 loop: CSVEGPTSGLGGGSQYF.

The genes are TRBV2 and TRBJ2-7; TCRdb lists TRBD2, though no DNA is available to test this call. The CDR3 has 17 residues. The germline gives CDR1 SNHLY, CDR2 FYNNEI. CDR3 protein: CASRQTSGALSSYEQYF.

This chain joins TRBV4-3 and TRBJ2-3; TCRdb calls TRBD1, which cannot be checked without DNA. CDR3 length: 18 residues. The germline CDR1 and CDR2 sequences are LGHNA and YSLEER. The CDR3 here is CASSQIPTGGANTDTQYF.

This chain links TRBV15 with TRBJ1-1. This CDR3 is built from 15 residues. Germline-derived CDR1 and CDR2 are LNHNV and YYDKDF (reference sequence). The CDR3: CATSRELRGGTEAFF.

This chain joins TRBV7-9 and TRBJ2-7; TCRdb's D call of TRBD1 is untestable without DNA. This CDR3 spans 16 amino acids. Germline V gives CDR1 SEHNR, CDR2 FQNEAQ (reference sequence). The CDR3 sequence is CASSTTGQGYSYEQYF.

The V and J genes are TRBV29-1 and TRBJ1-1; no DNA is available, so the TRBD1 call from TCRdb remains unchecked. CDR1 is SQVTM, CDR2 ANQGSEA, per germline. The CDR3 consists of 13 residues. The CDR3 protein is CSFHRDSDTEAFF.

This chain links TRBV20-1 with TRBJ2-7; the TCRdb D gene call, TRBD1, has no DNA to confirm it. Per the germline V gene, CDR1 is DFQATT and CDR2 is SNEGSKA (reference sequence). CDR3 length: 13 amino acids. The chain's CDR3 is CSARGGRDYEQYF.

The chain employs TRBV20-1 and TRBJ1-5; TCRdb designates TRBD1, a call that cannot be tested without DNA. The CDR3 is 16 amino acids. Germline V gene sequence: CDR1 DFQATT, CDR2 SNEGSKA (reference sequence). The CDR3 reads CSARDRTGRNNQPQHF.

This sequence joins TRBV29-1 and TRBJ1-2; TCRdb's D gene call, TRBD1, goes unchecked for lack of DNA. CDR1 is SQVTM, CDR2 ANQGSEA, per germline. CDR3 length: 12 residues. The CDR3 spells CSVLPPNGGYTF. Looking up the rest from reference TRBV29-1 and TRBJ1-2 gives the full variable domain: SAVISQKPSRDICQRGTSLTIQCQVDSQVTMMFWYRQQPGQSLTLIATANQGSEATYESGFVIDKFPISRPNLTFSTLTVSNMSPEDSSIYLCSVLPPNGGYTFGSGTRLTVV.

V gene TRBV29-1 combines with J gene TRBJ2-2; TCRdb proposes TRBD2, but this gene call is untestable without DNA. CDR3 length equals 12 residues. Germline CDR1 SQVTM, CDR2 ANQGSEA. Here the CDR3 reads CSARSGSGELFF.

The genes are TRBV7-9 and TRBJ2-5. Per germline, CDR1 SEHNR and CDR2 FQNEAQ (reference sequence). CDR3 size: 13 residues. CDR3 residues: CASSSLYQETQYF.

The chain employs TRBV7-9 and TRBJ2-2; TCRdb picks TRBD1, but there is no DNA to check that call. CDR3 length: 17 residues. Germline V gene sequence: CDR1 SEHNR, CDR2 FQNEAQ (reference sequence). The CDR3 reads CASSATDSLPNTGELFF.

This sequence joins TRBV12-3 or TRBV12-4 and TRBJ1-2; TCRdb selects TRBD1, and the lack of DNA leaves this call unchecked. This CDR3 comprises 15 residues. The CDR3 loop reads CASSLDRIYDYGYTF.

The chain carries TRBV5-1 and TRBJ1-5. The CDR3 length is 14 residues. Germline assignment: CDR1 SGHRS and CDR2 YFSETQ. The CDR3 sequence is CASSLYGRNQPQHF.

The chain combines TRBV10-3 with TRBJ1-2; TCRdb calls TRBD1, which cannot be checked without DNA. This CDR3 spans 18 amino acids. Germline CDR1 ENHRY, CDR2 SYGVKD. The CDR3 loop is CAISEDGTQDLNFYGYTF.

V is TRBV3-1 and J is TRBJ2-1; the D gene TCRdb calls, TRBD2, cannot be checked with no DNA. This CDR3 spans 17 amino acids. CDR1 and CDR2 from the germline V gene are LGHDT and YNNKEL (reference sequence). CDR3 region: CASSHPLAGGVYNEQFF.

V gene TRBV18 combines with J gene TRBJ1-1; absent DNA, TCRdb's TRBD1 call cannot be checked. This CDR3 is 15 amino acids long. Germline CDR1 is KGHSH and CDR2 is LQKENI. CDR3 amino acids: CASSPPGQENTEAFF.

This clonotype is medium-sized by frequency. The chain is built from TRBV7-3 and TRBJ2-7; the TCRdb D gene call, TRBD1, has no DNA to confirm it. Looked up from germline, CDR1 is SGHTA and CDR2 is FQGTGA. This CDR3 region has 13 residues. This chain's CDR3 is CASSPGQGYEQYF.

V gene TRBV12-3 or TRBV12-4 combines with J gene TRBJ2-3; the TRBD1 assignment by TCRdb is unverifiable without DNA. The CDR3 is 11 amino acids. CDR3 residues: CASTLGHGRNF.

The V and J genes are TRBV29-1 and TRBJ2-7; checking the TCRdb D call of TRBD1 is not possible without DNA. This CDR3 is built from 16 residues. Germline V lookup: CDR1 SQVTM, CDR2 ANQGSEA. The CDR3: CSVLQPGTGVLHEQYF.

This CDR3 reads CASSPPVNYGYTF. V gene TRBV18 combines with J gene TRBJ1-2. CDR3 length: 13 residues. Germline loops: CDR1 KGHSH, CDR2 LQKENI.

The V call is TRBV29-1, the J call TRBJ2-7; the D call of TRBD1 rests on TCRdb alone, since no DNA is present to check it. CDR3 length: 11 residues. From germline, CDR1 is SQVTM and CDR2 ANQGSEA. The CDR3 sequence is CSVGQPDEQYF.

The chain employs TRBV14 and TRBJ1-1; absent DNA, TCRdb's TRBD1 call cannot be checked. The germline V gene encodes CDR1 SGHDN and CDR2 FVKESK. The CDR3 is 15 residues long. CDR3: CASSQRDGGVPEAFF. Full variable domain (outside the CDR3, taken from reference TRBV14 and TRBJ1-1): EAGVTQFPSHSVIEKGQTVTLRCDPISGHDNLYWYRRVMGKEIKFLLHFVKESKQDESGMPNNRFLAERTGGTYSTLKVQPAELEDSGVYFCASSQRDGGVPEAFFGQGTRLTVV.

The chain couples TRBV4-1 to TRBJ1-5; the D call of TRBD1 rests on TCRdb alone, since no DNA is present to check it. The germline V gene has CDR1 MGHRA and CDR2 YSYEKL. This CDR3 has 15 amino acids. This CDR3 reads CASSQVRGDNQPQHF.

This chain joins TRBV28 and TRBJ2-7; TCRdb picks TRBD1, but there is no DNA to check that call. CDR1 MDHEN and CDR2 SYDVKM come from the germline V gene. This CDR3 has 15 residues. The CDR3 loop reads CASSPSREATSEQYF.